This TCR beta chain was profiled in a study of regulatory T cells in long-lasting Graves disease. CDR1 is MNHNS, CDR2 SASEGT, per germline. The CDR3 runs 16 residues. V lost 10 bases to trimming and J lost 2 bases, with 24 bases between them. Time point meaning: newly diagnosed GD, antithyroid drugs for less than 3 months. From PBMCs, RNA was extracted and then used to make the TCR library. Libraries of TCR beta came from iRepertoire HTBI primers plus Arm-PCR of CDR3 regions. TCRdb recomputed calls from the multiplex PCR reads with MiXCR, one row per CDR3 protein. The table lists roughly 350,000 distinct CDR3 sequences, around 15% of them singletons. This clonotype was counted a few times. Its antigen is not known. Study-wide findings and caveats: TRBV28, TRBJ1-2 and TRBJ2-5 emerged as the favored segments in persistent disease.

These data also featured in a second study, about T cells in Graves' hyperthyroidism and ophthalmopathy.

The TCR comes from a man in his forties with Graves disease. The chain combines TRBV6-1 with TRBJ2-7; D possibly corresponds to TRBD2 (6 bases). The sample was peripheral blood mononuclear cells (PBMCs), taken at new diagnosis, from a patient treated with antithyroid drugs. The DNA for the CDR3 is TGTGCCACCCAGGGATCAAGGGGTAGCGGAACCTACGAGCAGTACTTC. Its protein product is CATQGSRGSGTYEQYF.